The 15 T cell receptor beta chains below were found in one sample sequenced in a study of cytomegalovirus exposure and HLA in healthy donors. The PCR employed 60 Vbeta primers together with 13 Jbeta primers. The protocol was immunoSEQ multiplex PCR, while the TCRdb copy is restricted to in-frame clones and leaves out a portion. The sample lists 80,000 or so clones, approximately 75% occurring once. The sequenced sample was PBMCs. Every receptor here comes from a woman aged 40 to 50 in good health and CMV-seronegative.

The chain recombines TRBV6-4 with TRBJ2-2, with TRBD1 matching 10 bases. This CDR3 region has 17 residues. The germline CDR1 and CDR2 sequences are MRHNA and SNTAGT. V shed 6 bases and J 3 bases; nucleotides not matched to a gene: 10. The CDR3 nucleotides read TGTGCCAGCAGCCAAGGGACAGGGGCCTCGGACACCGGGGAGCTGTTTTTT. Its translation is CASSQGTGASDTGELFF.

This clone was seen a handful of times. A read error may account for a junction end that differs from germline. The chain couples TRBV7-7 to TRBJ2-5; D perhaps matches TRBD1 (5 bases). This CDR3 contains 15 residues. The germline V gene has CDR1 SSHAT and CDR2 FNYEAQ (reference sequence). CDR3 bases: TGTGCTAGCAGCCCCCAGCAGGGCTTTGCAGAGACCCAGTACTTC. Residues: CASSPQQGFAETQYF.

With respect to this clone: This CDR3 is missing its conserved last phenylalanine or tryptophan, likely due to a read error. The chain couples TRBV7-8 to TRBJ1-1; D is possibly TRBD1 (6 bases). The CDR3 has 16 residues. V lost 5 bases to trimming and J lost 2 bases, with 18 bases between them. The germline CDR1 and CDR2 sequences are SGHVS and FQNEAQ. CDR3 amino acids: CASSGATGQSNTEAFS. The CDR3 nucleotides read TGTGCCAGCAGCGGAGCTACCGGACAGTCAAACACTGAAGCTTTCTCT.

This clone was seen only once. The chain joins TRBV5-1 to TRBJ1-1; D is uncertain. Trimming took 0 bases from V and 8 from J, leaving 11 bases between them. From germline, CDR1 is SGHRS and CDR2 YFSETQ. The CDR3 has 13 residues. The CDR3 coding sequence is TGCGCCAGCAGCTTGGAAGAGGTCTCGGAAGCTTTCTTT. Its protein is CASSLEEVSEAFF.

V usage is TRBV2 and J usage is TRBJ1-5, with D tentatively TRBD1 (5 bases). Germline V gives CDR1 SNHLY, CDR2 FYNNEI. The CDR3 is made up of 14 amino acids. The V end was cut by 7 bases, the J end by 5 bases, with 15 bases between. DNA of the CDR3: TGTGCCAGCACCCACGGTGCGGGGGATCAGCCCCAGCATTTT. Protein: CASTHGAGDQPQHF.

The chain links TRBV7-3 to TRBJ2-5; a possible D gene is TRBD2 (5 bases). The CDR3 extends over 13 amino acids. CDR1 and CDR2 from the germline V gene are SGHTA and FQGTGA. Trimming left V 2 bases short and J 6 bases short, with 10 bases between. CDR3 sequence: CASSLERSKTQYF. The CDR3 DNA sequence: TGTGCCAGCAGCTTAGAGCGGAGTAAGACCCAGTACTTC.

The chain combines TRBV30 with TRBJ1-1, with 7 bases fitting TRBD1. The CDR3 spans 12 residues. The V segment lost 3 bases and the J segment 8 bases; nucleotides outside the gene matches: 6. Germline assignment: CDR1 GTSNPN and CDR2 SVGIG (reference sequence). CDR3 loop: CAWRRTGDEAFF. The CDR3 DNA follows: TGTGCCTGGAGGAGAACAGGGGACGAAGCTTTCTTT.

This clone appeared a few times. The chain joins TRBV5-4 to TRBJ2-5; a possible D gene is TRBD1 (5 bases). The CDR3 loop spans 14 amino acids. Trimming cost V 9 bases and J 5 bases, with 20 bases left between them. Germline loops: CDR1 SGHNT, CDR2 YYREEE (reference sequence). The CDR3 DNA follows: TGTGCCACCAAAAGGGGCGACCTCAGGGAGACCCAGTACTTC. This translates into CATKRGDLRETQYF.

The chain couples TRBV18 to TRBJ1-5; the D is unclear. Germline values: CDR1 KGHSH, CDR2 LQKENI. Trimming removed 3 bases from V and 4 bases from J, with 16 bases in between. CDR3 length equals 16 residues. CDR3 nucleotides: TGTGCCAGCTCACCCCCTCCGGGAACCCCTAATCAGCCCCAGCATTTT. Amino acids: CASSPPPGTPNQPQHF.

The V and J genes are TRBV2 and TRBJ1-2; 7 positions match TRBD1. With V trimmed by 4 bases and J by 6 bases, 11 bases remained unmatched. Germline V gene sequence: CDR1 SNHLY, CDR2 FYNNEI. The CDR3 length is 15 residues. The CDR3 region has the DNA TGTGCCAGCAGTGGGACAGGACGTAGCTACCATGGCTACACCTTC. Its translation is CASSGTGRSYHGYTF.

V is TRBV5-4 and J is TRBJ2-7; 8 nucleotides match TRBD2. The germline gives CDR1 SGHNT, CDR2 YYREEE (reference sequence). This CDR3 is 15 amino acids long. The V segment lost 4 bases and the J segment 3 bases; nucleotides outside the gene matches: 9. DNA for the CDR3: TGTGCCAGCAGCCCGGTCGCTAGCGGGCTCTACGAGCAGTACTTC. The encoded protein is CASSPVASGLYEQYF.

The genes are TRBV29-1 and TRBJ2-3; D is perhaps TRBD2 (5 bases). Deletions cut 7 bases from V and 5 bases from J, with 10 bases between. CDR3 length: 11 residues. Germline CDR1 is SQVTM and CDR2 is ANQGSEA. The CDR3 spells CSAGSGDTQYF. The DNA of the CDR3 is TGCAGCGCGGGGAGCGGAGATACGCAGTATTTT.

The chain couples TRBV4-2 to TRBJ2-7; D unresolved. V lost 4 bases and J lost 2, with 9 bases in between. In germline, CDR1 is LGHNA, CDR2 YNFKEQ. This CDR3 has 13 amino acids. For the CDR3, the DNA is TGTGCCAGCAGCCCGCCCCAGGCCTACGAGCAGTACTTC. Translated: CASSPPQAYEQYF.

This clone was detected a few times. This chain links TRBV4-1 with TRBJ2-1; TRBD1 is a possible D gene (5 bases). V was trimmed by 1 base and J by 0 bases, leaving 16 bases between them. CDR1 MGHRA and CDR2 YSYEKL come from the germline V gene. The CDR3 sequence is 18 residues long. As DNA, the CDR3 is TGCGCCAGCAGCCAAGCTGGCCGGACAAGTAACTCCTACAATGAGCAGTTCTTC. Protein sequence: CASSQAGRTSNSYNEQFF.

This clone was seen just once. V gene TRBV28 combines with J gene TRBJ1-5; 10 bases map to TRBD1. Germline assignment: CDR1 MDHEN and CDR2 SYDVKM. Trimming cost V 4 bases and J 6 bases; bases outside gene matches: 6. The CDR3 contains 15 residues. The CDR3 region has the DNA TGTGCCAGCAGTTCACCGGGACAGGGGCTTCAGCCCCAGCATTTT. This sequence encodes CASSSPGQGLQPQHF.